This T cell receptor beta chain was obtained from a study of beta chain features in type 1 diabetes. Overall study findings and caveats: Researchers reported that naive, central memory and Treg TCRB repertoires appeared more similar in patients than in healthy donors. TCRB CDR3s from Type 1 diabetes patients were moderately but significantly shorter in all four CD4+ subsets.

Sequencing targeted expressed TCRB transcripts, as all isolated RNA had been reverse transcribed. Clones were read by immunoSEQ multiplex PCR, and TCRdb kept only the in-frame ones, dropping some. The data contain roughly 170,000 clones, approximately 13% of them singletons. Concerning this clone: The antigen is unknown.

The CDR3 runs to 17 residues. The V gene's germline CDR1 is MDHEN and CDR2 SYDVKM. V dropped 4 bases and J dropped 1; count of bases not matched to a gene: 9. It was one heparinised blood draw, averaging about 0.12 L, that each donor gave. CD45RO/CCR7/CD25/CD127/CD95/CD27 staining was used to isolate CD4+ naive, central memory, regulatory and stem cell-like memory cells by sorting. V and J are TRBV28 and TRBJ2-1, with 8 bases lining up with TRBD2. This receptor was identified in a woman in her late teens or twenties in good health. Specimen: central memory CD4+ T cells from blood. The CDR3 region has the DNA TGTGCCAGCAGTTCGATAGAGCGGGAGTCTTCCTACAATGAGCAGTTCTTC. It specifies CASSSIERESSYNEQFF. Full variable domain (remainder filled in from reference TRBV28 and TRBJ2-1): DVKVTQSSRYLVKRTGEKVFLECVQDMDHENMFWYRQDPGLGLRLIYFSYDVKMKEKGDIPEGYSVSREKKERFSLILESASTNQTSMYLCASSSIERESSYNEQFFGPGTRLTVL.